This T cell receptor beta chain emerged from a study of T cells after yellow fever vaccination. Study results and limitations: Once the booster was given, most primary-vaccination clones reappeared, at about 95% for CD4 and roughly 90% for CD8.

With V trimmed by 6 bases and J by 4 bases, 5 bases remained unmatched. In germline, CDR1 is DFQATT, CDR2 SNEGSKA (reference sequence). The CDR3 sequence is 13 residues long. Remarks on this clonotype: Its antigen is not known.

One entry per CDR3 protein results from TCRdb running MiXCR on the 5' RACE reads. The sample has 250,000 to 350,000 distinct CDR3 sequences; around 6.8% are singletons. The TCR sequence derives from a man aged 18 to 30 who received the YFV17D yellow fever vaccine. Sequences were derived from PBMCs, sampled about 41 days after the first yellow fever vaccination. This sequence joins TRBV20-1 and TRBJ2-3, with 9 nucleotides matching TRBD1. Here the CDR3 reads CSAQNRGPDTQYF. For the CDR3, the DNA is TGCAGTGCCCAAAACAGGGGGCCAGATACGCAGTATTTT.